This T cell receptor beta chain comes out of a study of T cells after yellow fever vaccination. About the research overall: For low cell numbers, libraries were made with SMART-Seq v4 Ultra Low Input. Study conclusions and caveats: The CD4 and CD8 compartments had a small share of their clonotypes in common. The secondary response was weaker, and its peak arrived faster, on day 5 versus 15.

Template switching with 5'RACE generated the TCR cDNA and added a universal primer site and UMIs. TCRdb reprocessed the 5' RACE reads with MiXCR, giving one entry per CDR3 protein. Of some 420,000 distinct CDR3 sequences in the sample, around 20% are singletons; the top ten hold about 18%. The CDR3 length is 13 residues. Trimming took 7 bases from V and 0 from J, leaving 9 bases between them. Germline V gene lookup returns CDR1 MNHEY and CDR2 SVGAGI. With respect to this clonotype: Its antigen is not known.

Sequences were derived from PBMCs, sampled before the yellow fever booster vaccination. The chain uses TRBV6-5 and TRBJ1-1, with unresolved D. The sequence was obtained from a man aged 18 to 35 who received the YFV17D yellow fever vaccine. CDR3 sequence reads: CASTRSLNTEAFF. The CDR3 DNA reads as TGTGCCAGCACCCGGAGTCTGAACACTGAAGCTTTCTTT.